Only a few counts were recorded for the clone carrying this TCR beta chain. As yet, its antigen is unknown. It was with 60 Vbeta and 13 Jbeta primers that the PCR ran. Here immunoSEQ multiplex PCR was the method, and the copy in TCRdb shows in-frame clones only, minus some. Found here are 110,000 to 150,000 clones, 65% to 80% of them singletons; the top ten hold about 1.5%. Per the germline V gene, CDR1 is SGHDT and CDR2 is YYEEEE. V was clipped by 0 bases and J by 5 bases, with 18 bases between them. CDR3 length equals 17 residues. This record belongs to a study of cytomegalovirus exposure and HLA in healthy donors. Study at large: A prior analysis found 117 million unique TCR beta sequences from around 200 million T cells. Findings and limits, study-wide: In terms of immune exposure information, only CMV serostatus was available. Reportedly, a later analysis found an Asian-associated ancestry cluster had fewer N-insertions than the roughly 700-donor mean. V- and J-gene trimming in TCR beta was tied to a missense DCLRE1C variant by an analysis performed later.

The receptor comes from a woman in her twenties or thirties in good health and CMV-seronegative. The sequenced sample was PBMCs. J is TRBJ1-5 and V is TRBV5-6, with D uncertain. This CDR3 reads CASSLGPAGLSHQPQHF. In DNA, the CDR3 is TGTGCCAGCAGCTTGGGCCCCGCGGGGTTGTCGCATCAGCCCCAGCATTTT.